The rows below give T cell receptor beta chains drawn from one sample of a study of Ad26.COV2.S vaccination and SARS-CoV-2 variants. Produced via immunoSEQ multiplex PCR; TCRdb's table is partial and in-frame only. The sample yields about 680,000 clones, approximately 88% seen once. The input for sequencing was peripheral blood, taken in a trial of Ad26.COV2.S vaccine versus placebo. The origin of the receptors is a person aged 18-60 years who received the Ad26.COV2.S COVID-19 vaccine or a placebo. Both conserved end residues are part of each CDR3. A D gene is named only where the DNA matches it firmly. Expanded clones are given a class, and other clones once, few, many or no size at all.

abundance | d_gene | len | j_gene | v_gene | CDR3nt | CDR3aa
NA | TRBD1 | 14 | TRBJ1-2 | TRBV18 | TGTGCCAGCTCACCACGGGACAGGGACTATGGCTACACCTTC | CASSPRDRDYGYTF
NA | TRBD1 | 14 | TRBJ2-7 | TRBV7-9 | TGTGCCAGCAGTTTGAACAGGGGGCCGGGCGAGCAGTACTTC | CASSLNRGPGEQYF
NA | TRBD1 | 17 | TRBJ1-2 | TRBV4-2 | TGTGCCAGCAGCCACGCGGGGACAGGCCTAGCTAACTATGGCTACACCTTC | CASSHAGTGLANYGYTF
NA | TRBD1 | 15 | TRBJ1-1 | TRBV7-9 | TGTGCCAGCAGCCCCGGCGGGACAGCTTACACTGAAGCTTTCTTT | CASSPGGTAYTEAFF
NA | TRBD2 | 15 | TRBJ2-1 | TRBV15 | TGTGCCACCTCACGCGAGGGAGGGCCATCAGATGAGCAGTTCTTC | CATSREGGPSDEQFF
NA | TRBD1 | 14 | TRBJ1-5 | TRBV18 | TGTGCCAGCTCACCACAGGGGGCGGGACAGCCCCAGCATTTT | CASSPQGAGQPQHF
NA | NA | 13 | TRBJ1-3 | TRBV30 | TGTGCCTGGAGGTCGGGGGCCGGAAACACCATATATTTT | CAWRSGAGNTIYF
NA | TRBD2 | 16 | TRBJ2-7 | TRBV6-6 | TGTGCCAGCAGCCTTGGGGGACGGGAGGCCCCCTACGAGCAGTACTTC | CASSLGGREAPYEQYF
NA | TRBD1 | 15 | TRBJ2-1 | TRBV11-2 | TGTGCCAGCAGCTCCCGGGACAGGGGGCACAATGAGCAGTTCTTC | CASSSRDRGHNEQFF
once | NA | 16 | TRBJ1-6 | TRBV7-8 | TGTGCCAGCAGCTTAGATCAGGTCCAATATAATTCACCCCTCCACTTT | CASSLDQVQYNSPLHF